Listed below are T cell receptor beta chains from one sample, sequenced in a study of OX40 agonist ivuxolimab in advanced cancers. Profiling relied on immunoSEQ multiplex PCR, and the TCRdb table lists in-frame clones only, not all of them. Counted here are 35,000 or so clones, 70% to 85% occurring once; the ten biggest clones make up around 18%. Sequenced here: CD4+ or CD8+ T cells sorted from blood, sampled in a trial of the OX40 agonist ivuxolimab. The receptors shown here come from an adult with an advanced solid tumor such as melanoma, head and neck, liver or kidney cancer. Both conserved end residues are part of each CDR3.

v_call	cdr3_aa
TRBV28	CASSPDRGPGELFF
TRBV29-1	CSVEDGRRRAGAVSYNEQFF
TRBV5-8	CASSLSGGSTQPQHF
TRBV19	CATAPGDRANEKLFF
TRBV11-2	CASRTLDTQYF
TRBV9	CASSVGAFISYNEQFF
TRBV6-1	CASSELLGPNTEAFF
TRBV7-2	CASSLGVHVTSGNTIYF
TRBV4-3	CASSQVEGAYYGYTF
TRBV28	CASGRRSPELFF
TRBV4-3	CASSQEGYTDTQYF
TRBV28	CASSADSTSADTQYF
TRBV28	CASSPGGTSGKRETQYF
TRBV6-1	CASREGLGPSYEQYF
TRBV19	CASSLTGSGANVLTF
TRBV21-1	CASSKGLAGGKQYF
TRBV19	CASSPRRDRGLNTEAFF
TRBV18	CASSPIVAGDNEQFF
TRBV9	CASSPLAVTNYGYTF
TRBV28	CASSLGPNAFF
TRBV4-1	CASSPEETTTPSNEQFF
TRBV25-1	CASSEGDRANYGYTF
TRBV28	CASSRSRYNEQFF
TRBV29-1	CSVVVRGLEQYF
TRBV19	CASSIARDTEAFF
TRBV11-2	CASSPTGSHEKLFF
TRBV5-6	CASSLLVGGAGNQPQHF
TRBV28	CASSLRGQNTEAFF